This TCR beta chain was identified during a study of early T cells in non-severe SARS-CoV-2 infection. The germline gives CDR1 DFQATT, CDR2 SNEGSKA (reference sequence). V lost 5 bases to trimming and J lost 1 base, with 14 bases between them. The CDR3 loop spans 14 amino acids. In TCRdb, the 5' RACE reads were re-called with MiXCR into one record per CDR3 protein. The table includes 75,000 to 80,000 distinct CDR3 sequences, 8.5% to 10% detected once. The source is an adult who was a healthcare worker with PCR-confirmed SARS-CoV-2 infection or an uninfected control (not recorded which). Sequenced material: whole blood. The J gene is TRBJ2-5, the V gene TRBV20-1; D unresolved. In DNA, the CDR3 is TGCAGTGCTTCGAAGGGTGGTTCCCAAGAGACCCAGTACTTC. Translating gives CSASKGGSQETQYF.